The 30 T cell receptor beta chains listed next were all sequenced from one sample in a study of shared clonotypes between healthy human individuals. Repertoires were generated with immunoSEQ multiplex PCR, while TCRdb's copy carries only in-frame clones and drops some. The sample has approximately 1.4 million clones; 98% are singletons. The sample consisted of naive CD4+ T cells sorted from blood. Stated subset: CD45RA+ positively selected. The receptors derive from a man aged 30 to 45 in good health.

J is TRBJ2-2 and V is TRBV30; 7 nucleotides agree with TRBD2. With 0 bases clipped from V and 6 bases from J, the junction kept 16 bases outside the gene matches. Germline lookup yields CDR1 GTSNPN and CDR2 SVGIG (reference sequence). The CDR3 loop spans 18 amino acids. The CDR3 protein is CAWSVVFGGGSPAGELFF. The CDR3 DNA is TGTGCCTGGAGTGTAGTGTTTGGAGGCGGGAGCCCGGCCGGGGAGCTGTTTTTT.

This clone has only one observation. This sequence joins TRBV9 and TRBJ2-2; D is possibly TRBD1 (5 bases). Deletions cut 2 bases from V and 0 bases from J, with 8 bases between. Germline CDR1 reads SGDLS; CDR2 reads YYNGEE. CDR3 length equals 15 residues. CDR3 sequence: CASSVRQSNTGELFF. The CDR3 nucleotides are TGTGCCAGCAGCGTTCGACAGTCGAACACCGGGGAGCTGTTTTTT. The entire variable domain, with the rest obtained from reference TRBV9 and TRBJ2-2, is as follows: DSGVTQTPKHLITATGQRVTLRCSPRSGDLSVYWYQQSLDQGLQFLIQYYNGEERAKGNILERFSAQQFPDLHSELNLSSLELGDSALYFCASSVRQSNTGELFFGEGSRLTVL.

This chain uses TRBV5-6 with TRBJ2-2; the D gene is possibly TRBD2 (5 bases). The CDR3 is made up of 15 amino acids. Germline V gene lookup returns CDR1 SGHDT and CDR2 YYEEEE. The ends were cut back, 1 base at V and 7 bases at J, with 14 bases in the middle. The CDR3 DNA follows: TGTGCCAGCAGCTTGCCTAACACGGACTTCGGGGAGCTGTTTTTT. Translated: CASSLPNTDFGELFF. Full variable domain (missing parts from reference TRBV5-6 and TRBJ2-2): DAGVTQSPTHLIKTRGQQVTLRCSPKSGHDTVSWYQQALGQGPQFIFQYYEEEERQRGNFPDRFSGHQFPNYSSELNVNALLLGDSALYLCASSLPNTDFGELFFGEGSRLTVL.

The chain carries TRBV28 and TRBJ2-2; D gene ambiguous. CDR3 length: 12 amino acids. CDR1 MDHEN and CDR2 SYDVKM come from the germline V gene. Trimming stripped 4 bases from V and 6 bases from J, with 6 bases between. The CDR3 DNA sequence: TGTGCCAGCAGTTCGCACCCCGGGGAGCTGTTTTTT. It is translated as CASSSHPGELFF.

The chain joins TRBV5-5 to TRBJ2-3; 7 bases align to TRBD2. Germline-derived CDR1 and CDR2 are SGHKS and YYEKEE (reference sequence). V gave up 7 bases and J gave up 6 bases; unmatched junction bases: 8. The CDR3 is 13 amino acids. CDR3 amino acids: CASQGLVLDTQYF. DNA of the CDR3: TGTGCCAGCCAAGGACTAGTGCTGGATACGCAGTATTTT.

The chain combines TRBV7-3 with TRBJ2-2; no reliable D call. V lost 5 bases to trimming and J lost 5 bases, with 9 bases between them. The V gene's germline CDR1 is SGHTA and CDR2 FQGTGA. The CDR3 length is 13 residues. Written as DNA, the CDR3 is TGTGCCAGCAGCCCAAAGATGACCGGGGAGCTGTTTTTT. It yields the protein CASSPKMTGELFF.

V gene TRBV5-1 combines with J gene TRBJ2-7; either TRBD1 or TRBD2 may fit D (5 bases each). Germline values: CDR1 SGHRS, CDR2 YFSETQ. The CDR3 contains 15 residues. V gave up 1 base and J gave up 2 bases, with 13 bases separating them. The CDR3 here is CASSLRGRGAYEQYF. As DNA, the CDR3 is TGCGCCAGCAGCTTGAGGGGACGAGGGGCCTACGAGCAGTACTTC.

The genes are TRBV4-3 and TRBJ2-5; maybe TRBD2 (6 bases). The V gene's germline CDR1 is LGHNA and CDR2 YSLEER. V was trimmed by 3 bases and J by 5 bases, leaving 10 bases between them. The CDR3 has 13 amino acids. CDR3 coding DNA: TGCGCCAGCAGCCACGGGGGTAGGGAGACCCAGTACTTC. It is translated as CASSHGGRETQYF.

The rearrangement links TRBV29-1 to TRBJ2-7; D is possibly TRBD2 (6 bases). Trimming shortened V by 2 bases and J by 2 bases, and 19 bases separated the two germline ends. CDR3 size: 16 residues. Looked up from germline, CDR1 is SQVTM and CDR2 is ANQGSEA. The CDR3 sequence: CSVEKQNQGLAYEQYF. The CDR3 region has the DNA TGCAGCGTTGAAAAACAGAACCAGGGACTGGCCTACGAGCAGTACTTC.

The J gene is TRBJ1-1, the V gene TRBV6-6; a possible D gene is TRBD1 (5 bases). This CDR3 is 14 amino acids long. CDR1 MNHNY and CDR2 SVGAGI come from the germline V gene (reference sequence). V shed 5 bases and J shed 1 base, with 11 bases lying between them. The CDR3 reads CASSLRVANTEAFF. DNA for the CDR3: TGTGCCAGCAGTCTCAGGGTTGCGAACACTGAAGCTTTCTTT.

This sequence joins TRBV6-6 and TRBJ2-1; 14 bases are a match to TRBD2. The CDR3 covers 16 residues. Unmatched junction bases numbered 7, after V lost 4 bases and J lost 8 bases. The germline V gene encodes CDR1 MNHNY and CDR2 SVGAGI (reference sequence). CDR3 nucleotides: TGTGCCAGCAGTTTGACTAGCGGGAGGGCCCAGCATGAGCAGTTCTTC. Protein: CASSLTSGRAQHEQFF.

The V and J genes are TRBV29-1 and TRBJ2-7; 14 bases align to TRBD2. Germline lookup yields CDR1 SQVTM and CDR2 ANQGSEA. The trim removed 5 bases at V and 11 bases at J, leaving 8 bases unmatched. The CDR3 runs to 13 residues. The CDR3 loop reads CSVRGLAGVPEYF. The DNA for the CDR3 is TGCAGCGTTAGGGGACTAGCGGGAGTTCCTGAGTACTTC.

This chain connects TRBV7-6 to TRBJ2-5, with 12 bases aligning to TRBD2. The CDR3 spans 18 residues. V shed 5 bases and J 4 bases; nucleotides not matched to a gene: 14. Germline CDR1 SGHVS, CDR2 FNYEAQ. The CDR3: CASSTRTSGKGGVETQYF. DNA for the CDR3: TGTGCCAGCAGCACGAGGACTAGCGGGAAAGGTGGCGTAGAGACCCAGTACTTC.

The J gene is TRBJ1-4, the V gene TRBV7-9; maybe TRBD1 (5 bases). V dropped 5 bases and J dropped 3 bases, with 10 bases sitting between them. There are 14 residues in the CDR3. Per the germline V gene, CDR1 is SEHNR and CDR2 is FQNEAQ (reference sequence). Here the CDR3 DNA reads TGTGCCAGCAGCCCCGACAGACCTAATGAAAAACTGTTTTTT. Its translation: CASSPDRPNEKLFF.

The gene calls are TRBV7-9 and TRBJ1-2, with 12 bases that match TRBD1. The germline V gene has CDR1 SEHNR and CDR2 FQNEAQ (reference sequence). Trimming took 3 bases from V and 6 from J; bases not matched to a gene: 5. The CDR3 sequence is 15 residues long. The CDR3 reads CASSFPGTGGNGYTF. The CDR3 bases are TGTGCCAGCAGCTTCCCCGGGACAGGGGGCAATGGCTACACCTTC. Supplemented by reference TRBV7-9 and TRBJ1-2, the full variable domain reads DTGVSQNPRHKITKRGQNVTFRCDPISEHNRLYWYRQTLGQGPEFLTYFQNEAQLEKSRLLSDRFSAERPKGSFSTLEIQRTEQGDSAMYLCASSFPGTGGNGYTFGSGTRLTVV.

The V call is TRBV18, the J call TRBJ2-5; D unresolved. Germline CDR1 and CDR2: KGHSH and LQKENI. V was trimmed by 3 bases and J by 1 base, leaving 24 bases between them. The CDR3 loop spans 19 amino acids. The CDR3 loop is CASSPERRPKDQAQETQYF. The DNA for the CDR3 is TGTGCCAGCTCACCGGAGAGAAGACCGAAGGATCAAGCCCAAGAGACCCAGTACTTC.

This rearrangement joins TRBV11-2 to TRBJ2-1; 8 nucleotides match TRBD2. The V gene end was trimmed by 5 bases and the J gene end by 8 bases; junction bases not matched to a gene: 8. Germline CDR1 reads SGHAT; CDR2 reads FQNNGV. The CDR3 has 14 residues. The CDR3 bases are TGTGCCAGCAGCCCCGCGGGAGGTTGGTATGAGCAGTTCTTC. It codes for CASSPAGGWYEQFF.

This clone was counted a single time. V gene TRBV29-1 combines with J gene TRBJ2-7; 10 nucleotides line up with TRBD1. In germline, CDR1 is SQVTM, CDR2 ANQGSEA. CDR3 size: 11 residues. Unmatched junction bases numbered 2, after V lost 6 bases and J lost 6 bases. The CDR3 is CSVWTGGEQYF. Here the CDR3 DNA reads TGCAGCGTATGGACAGGGGGCGAGCAGTACTTC.

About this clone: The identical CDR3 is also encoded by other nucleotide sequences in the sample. For the CDR3, the DNA is TGTGCCAGCTCACCCCAGACAGGAAGCACCTACGAGCAGTACTTC. Residues: CASSPQTGSTYEQYF. This rearrangement joins TRBV18 to TRBJ2-7, with D perhaps matching TRBD1 (6 bases). V lost 3 bases, J lost 2 bases, and 14 bases lay in between. This CDR3 has 15 residues. CDR1 and CDR2 from the germline V gene are KGHSH and LQKENI.

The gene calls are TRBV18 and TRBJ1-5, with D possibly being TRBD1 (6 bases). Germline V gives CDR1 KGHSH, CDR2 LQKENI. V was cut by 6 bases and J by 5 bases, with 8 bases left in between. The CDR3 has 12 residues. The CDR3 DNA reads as TGTGCCAGCTCCGGGGGCGATCAGCCCCAGCATTTT. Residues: CASSGGDQPQHF.

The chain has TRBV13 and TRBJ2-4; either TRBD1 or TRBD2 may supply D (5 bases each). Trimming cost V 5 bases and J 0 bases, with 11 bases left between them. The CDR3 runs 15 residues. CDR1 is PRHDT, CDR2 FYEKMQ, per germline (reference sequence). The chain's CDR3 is CASSLRGPAKNIQYF. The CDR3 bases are TGTGCCAGCAGCCTCCGGGGACCAGCCAAAAACATTCAGTACTTC.

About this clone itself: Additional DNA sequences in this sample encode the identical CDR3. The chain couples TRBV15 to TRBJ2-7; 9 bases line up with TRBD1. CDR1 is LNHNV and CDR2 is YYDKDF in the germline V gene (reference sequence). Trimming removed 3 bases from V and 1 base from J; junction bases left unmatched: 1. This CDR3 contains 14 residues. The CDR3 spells CATSRDRGSYEQYF. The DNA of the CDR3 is TGTGCCACCAGCAGGGACAGGGGATCCTACGAGCAGTACTTC.

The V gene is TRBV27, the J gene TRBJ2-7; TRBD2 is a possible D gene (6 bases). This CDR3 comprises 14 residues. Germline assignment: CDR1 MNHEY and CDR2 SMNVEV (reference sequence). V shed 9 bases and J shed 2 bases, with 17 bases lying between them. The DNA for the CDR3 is TGTGCCAGTACAGCTTCGGGACTGCCCTACGAGCAGTACTTC. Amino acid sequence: CASTASGLPYEQYF.

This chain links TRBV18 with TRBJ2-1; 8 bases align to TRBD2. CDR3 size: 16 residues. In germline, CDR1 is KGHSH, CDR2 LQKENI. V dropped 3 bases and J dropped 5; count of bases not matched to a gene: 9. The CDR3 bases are TGTGCCAGCTCACCTGATCCGGGAGGGAGGAACAATGAGCAGTTCTTC. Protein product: CASSPDPGGRNNEQFF.

The CDR3 sequence: CASSSQTLGKETQYF. The CDR3 DNA reads as TGTGCCAGCAGCTCTCAGACTCTGGGAAAAGAGACCCAGTACTTC. The chain is built from TRBV7-7 and TRBJ2-5, with unresolved D. Germline CDR1 SSHAT, CDR2 FNYEAQ (reference sequence). Deletions cut 4 bases from V and 3 bases from J, with 15 bases between. The CDR3 loop spans 15 amino acids.

The CDR3 DNA is TGTGCCAGCAGTTTGGGGGGGAGTGATGAAGCTTTCTTT. It specifies CASSLGGSDEAFF. The J gene is TRBJ1-1, the V gene TRBV28; maybe TRBD1 (5 bases). Germline V gives CDR1 MDHEN, CDR2 SYDVKM. This CDR3 region has 13 residues. Trimming cost V 3 bases and J 7 bases, with 12 bases left between them. The whole variable domain, filled in from reference TRBV28 and TRBJ1-1, reads DVKVTQSSRYLVKRTGEKVFLECVQDMDHENMFWYRQDPGLGLRLIYFSYDVKMKEKGDIPEGYSVSREKKERFSLILESASTNQTSMYLCASSLGGSDEAFFGQGTRLTVV.

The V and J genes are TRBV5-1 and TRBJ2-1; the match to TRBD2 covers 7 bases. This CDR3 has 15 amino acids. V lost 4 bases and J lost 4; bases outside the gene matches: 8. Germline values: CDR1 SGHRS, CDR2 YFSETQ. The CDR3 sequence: CASSEPGGGYNEQFF. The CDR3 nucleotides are TGCGCCAGCAGCGAACCGGGAGGCGGGTACAATGAGCAGTTCTTC.

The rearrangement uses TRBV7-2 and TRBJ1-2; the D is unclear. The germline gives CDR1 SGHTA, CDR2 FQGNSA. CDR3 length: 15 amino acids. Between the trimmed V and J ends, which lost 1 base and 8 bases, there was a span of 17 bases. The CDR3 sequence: CASSLVPSDPRGYTF. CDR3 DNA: TGTGCCAGCAGCTTAGTCCCCTCTGACCCCAGGGGCTACACCTTC.

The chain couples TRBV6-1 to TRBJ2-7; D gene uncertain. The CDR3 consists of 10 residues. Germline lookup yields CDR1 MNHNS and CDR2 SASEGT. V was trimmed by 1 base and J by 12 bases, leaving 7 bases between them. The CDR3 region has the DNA TGTGCCAGCAGTGAAGGTAGTCCGTACTTC. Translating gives CASSEGSPYF.

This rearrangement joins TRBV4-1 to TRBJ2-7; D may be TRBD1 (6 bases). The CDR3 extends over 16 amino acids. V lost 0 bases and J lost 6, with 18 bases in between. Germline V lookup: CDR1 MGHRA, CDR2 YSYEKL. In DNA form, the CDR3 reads TGCGCCAGCAGCCAAGAGGTGGCCAGGGGATCTAGCGAGCAGTACTTC. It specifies CASSQEVARGSSEQYF.